This T cell receptor (beta chain) was recovered during a study of blood T cells in healthy people across ages. Sample-barcoded 5' priming and a J-beta primer mix drove a second PCR of roughly 7 to 11 cycles. Every cDNA molecule bore a tag from a template-switch adaptor containing 12 random nucleotides. At least 2.5 million CDR3-containing paired-end reads were obtained per sample. TCRdb redid the calling of the 5' RACE reads with MiXCR, one entry per CDR3 protein. The table records about 640,000 distinct CDR3 sequences, approximately 40% of them present only once. In its sample, this clonotype was seen many times. Researchers report isolating at least 6.5 million PBMCs per sample. The sequence was collected from a man aged 80 or over in good health. Sequenced: blood.

The CDR3 DNA reads as TGCAGTGCTCCTTGGCGGGGGAAAGAGACCCAGTACTTC. Translated: CSAPWRGKETQYF. V gene TRBV20-1 combines with J gene TRBJ2-5, with 7 positions matching TRBD2. Germline V gene sequence: CDR1 DFQATT, CDR2 SNEGSKA (reference sequence). Trimming cost V 5 bases and J 3 bases; bases outside gene matches: 6. The CDR3 is 13 residues long.